The rows below give T cell receptor beta chains drawn from one sample of a study of technical replicates of blood from several donors. Sequencing was performed with immunoSEQ multiplex PCR; in TCRdb, only in-frame clones are kept and a portion is missing. Of more than 65,000 clones in the sample, just under 97% were seen once. The sample was T cells isolated from PBMCs. All receptors come from a human donor in good health. CDR3s include the opening cysteine and the closing phenylalanine or tryptophan. A D gene is named only where the DNA matches it firmly. Rows may omit the clone size; those that give it use once, few, many or a size class.

cdr3_nt	cdr3_aa	d_call	v_call	clone_size	j_call
TGTGCCAGTAGTTCTCAGACTCTGTCCTACGAGCAGTACTTC	CASSSQTLSYEQYF	NA	TRBV19	NA	TRBJ2-7
TGCGCCAGCAGCCGGCAGGGTTGGGTCTTAAATGGAAACACCATATATTTT	CASSRQGWVLNGNTIYF	NA	TRBV4-1	many	TRBJ1-3
TGTGCCAGCAGTCTGAGGGGGGGACATAATGAAAAACTGTTTTTT	CASSLRGGHNEKLFF	NA	TRBV6-5	NA	TRBJ1-4
TGTGCCAGCAGCAACTGGACTAGCGGGGGGTGGAATACGCAGTATTTT	CASSNWTSGGWNTQYF	TRBD2	TRBV11-2	NA	TRBJ2-3
TGTGCCAGCAGCTTCGAGTCGTATGGCTACACCTTC	CASSFESYGYTF	NA	TRBV7-9	once	TRBJ1-2
TGTGCCAGCAGCGGAGACAGGGGTTACAACTATGGCTACACCTTC	CASSGDRGYNYGYTF	TRBD1	TRBV2	NA	TRBJ1-2
TGTGCCAGTAGTATAGTCCTAGCGGGAGGGGCGGATACGCAGTATTTT	CASSIVLAGGADTQYF	TRBD2	TRBV19	NA	TRBJ2-3
TGTGCCAGTAGTCAGACAGGGTGGGTTATTGGTCGTAATGAAAAACTGTTTTTT	CASSQTGWVIGRNEKLFF	TRBD1	TRBV19	NA	TRBJ1-4
TGTGCCACCCACCGACAGACAGATTACAATGAGCAGTTCTTC	CATHRQTDYNEQFF	NA	TRBV2	NA	TRBJ2-1
TGCGCCAGCAGTTTCGGGGAGGGGAACGAGCAGTACTTC	CASSFGEGNEQYF	TRBD2	TRBV5-1	NA	TRBJ2-7
TGCGCCAGCAGCGCGGGGGGACTAGCGGGCGACGGCCAGACCCAGTACTTC	CASSAGGLAGDGQTQYF	TRBD2	TRBV5-1	once	TRBJ2-5
TGCGCCAGCAGTGAACAGGGAGATGGCTACACCTTC	CASSEQGDGYTF	NA	TRBV10-2	NA	TRBJ1-2
TGTGCCAGCAGGGCCCCGGGACAATATAATGAAAAACTGTTTTTT	CASRAPGQYNEKLFF	NA	TRBV2	NA	TRBJ1-4
TGTGCCAGCAGCCCCCCCCTGGACAGGGGGCCGAACACTGAAGCTTTCTTT	CASSPPLDRGPNTEAFF	TRBD1	TRBV7-9	NA	TRBJ1-1
TGCAGTGCTGGACAAAGGCAGGAGCAGTTCTTC	CSAGQRQEQFF	NA	TRBV20-1	NA	TRBJ2-1
TGCAGTGCTACCGGCTACGAGCAGTACTTC	CSATGYEQYF	NA	TRBV20-1	NA	TRBJ2-7
TGCGCCAGCAGTCCGGGCACCGGGGAGCTGTTTTTT	CASSPGTGELFF	NA	TRBV10-1	NA	TRBJ2-2
TGTGCCAGCAGCCCTAAACCGGGAGCCCAAGAGACCCAGTACTTC	CASSPKPGAQETQYF	NA	TRBV11-3	NA	TRBJ2-5
TGCAGTGCTCGACAGGGGGAGACCCAGTACTTC	CSARQGETQYF	TRBD1	TRBV20-1	once	TRBJ2-5
TGTGCCAGCAGCGAAACAGGGGGTGAAGCTTTCTTT	CASSETGGEAFF	TRBD1	TRBV7-3	NA	TRBJ1-1
TGCAGCGTTCAGGGGTCGGATGGCTACACCTTC	CSVQGSDGYTF	NA	TRBV29-1	NA	TRBJ1-2
TGTGCCACCAGCAGAGATAGTACGGTAAATGAGCAGTTCTTC	CATSRDSTVNEQFF	NA	TRBV15	NA	TRBJ2-1
TGCGCCAGCAGTCCCAGACAGGGGGCCTACAATGAGCAGTTCTTC	CASSPRQGAYNEQFF	TRBD1	TRBV23-1	NA	TRBJ2-1
TGTGCCAGCAGTGGTCAGGGGAGTCCCTACTATGGCTACACCTTC	CASSGQGSPYYGYTF	NA	TRBV25-1	NA	TRBJ1-2
TGCGCCAGCAGTGCGTCCGGGTTCCAGCCCCAGCATTTT	CASSASGFQPQHF	NA	TRBV10-1	NA	TRBJ1-5
TGTGCCAGCAGTTTATTCCATCGACAGGTCGGCGAGCAGTACTTC	CASSLFHRQVGEQYF	NA	TRBV28	NA	TRBJ2-7
TGTGCCAGCAGTGAAGAAAGCGGGAGAAAGAACGAGCAGTACTTC	CASSEESGRKNEQYF	TRBD2	TRBV2	NA	TRBJ2-7